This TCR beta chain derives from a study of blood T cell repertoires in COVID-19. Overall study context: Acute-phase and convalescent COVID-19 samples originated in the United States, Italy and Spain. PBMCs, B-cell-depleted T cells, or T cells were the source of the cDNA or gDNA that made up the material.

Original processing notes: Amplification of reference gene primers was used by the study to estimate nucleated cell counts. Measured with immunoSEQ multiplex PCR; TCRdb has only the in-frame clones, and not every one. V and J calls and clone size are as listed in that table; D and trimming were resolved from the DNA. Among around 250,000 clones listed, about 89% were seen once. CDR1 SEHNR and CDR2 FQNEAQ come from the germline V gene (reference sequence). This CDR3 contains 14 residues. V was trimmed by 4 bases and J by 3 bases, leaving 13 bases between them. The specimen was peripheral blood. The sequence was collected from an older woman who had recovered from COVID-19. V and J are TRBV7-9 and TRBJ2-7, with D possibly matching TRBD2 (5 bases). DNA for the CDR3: TGTGCCAGCAGCTCACCAGCGGAAGGCTACGAGCAGTACTTC. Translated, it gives CASSSPAEGYEQYF.